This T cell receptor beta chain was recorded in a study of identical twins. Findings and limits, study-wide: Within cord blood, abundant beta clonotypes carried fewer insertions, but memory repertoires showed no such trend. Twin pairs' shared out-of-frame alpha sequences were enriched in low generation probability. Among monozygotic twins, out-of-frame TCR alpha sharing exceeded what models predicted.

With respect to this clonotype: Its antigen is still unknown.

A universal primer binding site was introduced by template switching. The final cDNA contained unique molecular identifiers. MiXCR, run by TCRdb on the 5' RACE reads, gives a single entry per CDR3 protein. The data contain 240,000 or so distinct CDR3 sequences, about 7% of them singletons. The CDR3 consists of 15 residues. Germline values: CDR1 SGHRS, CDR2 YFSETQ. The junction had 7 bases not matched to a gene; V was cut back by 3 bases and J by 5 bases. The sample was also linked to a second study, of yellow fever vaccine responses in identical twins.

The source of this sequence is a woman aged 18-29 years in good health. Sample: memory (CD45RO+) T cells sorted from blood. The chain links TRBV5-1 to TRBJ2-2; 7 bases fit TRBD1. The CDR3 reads CASSSRQGRTGELFF. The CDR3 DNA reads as TGCGCCAGCAGCTCCAGACAGGGTCGGACCGGGGAGCTGTTTTTT. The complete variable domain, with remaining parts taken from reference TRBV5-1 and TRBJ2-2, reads KAGVTQTPRYLIKTRGQQVTLSCSPISGHRSVSWYQQTPGQGLQFLFEYFSETQRNKGNFPGRFSGRQFSNSRSEMNVSTLELGDSALYLCASSSRQGRTGELFFGEGSRLTVL.